This TCR beta chain was profiled in a study of T cell responses to AZD1222 COVID-19 vaccine. This clone has only one observation. Antigen: not known. The germline CDR1 and CDR2 sequences are SEHNR and FQNEAQ (reference sequence). The CDR3 runs to 13 residues. Trimming took 5 bases from V and 5 from J, leaving 12 bases between them. Method: immunoSEQ multiplex PCR; TCRdb's copy keeps in-frame clones and lacks some. The sample has tens of thousands of clones, about 74% seen once; the top ten hold around 7%. Broader study findings: Clonal diversity may have been underestimated in mostly white British donors. The CD4 TCRs associated with vaccination extended across spike and predominated at 160-218 and 743-854. A reported finding is that nearly half of spike-specific TCRs target unmutated variant regions.

The sample here was peripheral blood, taken on day 0 of AZD1222 vaccination. The source is an adult in good health. The genes are TRBV7-9 and TRBJ2-5; TRBD2 is a possible D gene (6 bases). CDR3 sequence: CASSPGGPETQYF. The CDR3 nucleotides are TGTGCCAGCAGCCCCGGGGGTCCGGAGACCCAGTACTTC.